The 28 T cell receptor beta chains given below trace back to one sample, sequenced in a study of T cells after somatic rescue of genetic block. The protocol was immunoSEQ multiplex PCR, while the TCRdb copy is restricted to in-frame clones and leaves out a portion. Here the sample spans about 67,000 clones, 92% being singletons. Sequencing was performed on peripheral blood mononuclear cells (PBMCs). The source of these receptors is a man aged 35 to 55.

The chain employs TRBV10-3 and TRBJ2-1; 11 nucleotides agree with TRBD2. The CDR3 has 14 amino acids. The germline V gene encodes CDR1 ENHRY and CDR2 SYGVKD. Trimming at V came to 8 bases and at J to 7 bases, leaving 7 bases not matched to a gene. Here the CDR3 reads CAIATSGGSNEQFF. CDR3 nucleotide sequence: TGTGCCATCGCAACTAGCGGGGGTAGTAATGAGCAGTTCTTC.

The genes are TRBV6-1 and TRBJ2-4; tentative D call: TRBD2 (5 bases). Germline CDR1 MNHNS, CDR2 SASEGT. V was trimmed by 3 bases and J by 9 bases, leaving 9 bases between them. This CDR3 is 12 amino acids long. CDR3 amino acids: CASSDTGFIQYF. CDR3 coding DNA: TGTGCCAGCAGTGATACGGGGTTCATTCAGTACTTC.

The chain carries TRBV11-2 and TRBJ1-5; possibly TRBD1 for D (5 bases). V was trimmed by 5 bases and J by 4 bases, leaving 9 bases between them. Per germline, CDR1 SGHAT and CDR2 FQNNGV. The CDR3 is made up of 13 amino acids. The CDR3, as DNA: TGTGCCAGCAGCCCGGACAAGAATCAGCCCCAGCATTTT. It specifies CASSPDKNQPQHF.

This clone was seen just once. This chain uses TRBV6-1 with TRBJ1-2; 7 bases fit TRBD1. The germline V gene has CDR1 MNHNS and CDR2 SASEGT. The length of the CDR3 is 14 residues. V lost 6 bases and J lost 6; bases outside the gene matches: 10. The CDR3 sequence is CASRFTGEENGYTF. The CDR3 nucleotides read TGTGCCAGCAGGTTCACAGGGGAGGAGAATGGCTACACCTTC.

The chain uses TRBV27 and TRBJ1-1; TRBD1 is a possible D gene (5 bases). Germline-derived CDR1 and CDR2 are MNHEY and SMNVEV (reference sequence). The CDR3 extends over 13 amino acids. Trimming took off 7 bases at V and 5 bases at J, with 14 bases between the two ends. CDR3 coding DNA: TGTGCCAGCACCTCCGGGGGATTAACTGAAGCTTTCTTT. Amino acid sequence: CASTSGGLTEAFF.

The V and J genes are TRBV2 and TRBJ2-3; the D gene is possibly TRBD2 (6 bases). CDR3 size: 13 residues. V dropped 3 bases and J dropped 6 bases, with 10 bases sitting between them. The V gene's germline CDR1 is SNHLY and CDR2 FYNNEI. DNA for the CDR3: TGTGCCAGCAGTGACGGACTATGGGATACGCAGTATTTT. Its protein product is CASSDGLWDTQYF.

The rearrangement joins TRBV30 to TRBJ2-7; 7 bases map to TRBD1. The V segment lost 0 bases and the J segment 6 bases; nucleotides outside the gene matches: 5. Per germline, CDR1 GTSNPN and CDR2 SVGIG (reference sequence). This CDR3 region has 13 residues. CDR3 bases: TGTGCCTGGAGTGTTGACAGGGTATCCGAGCAGTACTTC. Its translation: CAWSVDRVSEQYF.

CDR3 DNA: TGTGCCAGCGGAGCCGGGGCGAACAACGTCCTGACTTTC. The encoded protein is CASGAGANNVLTF. The rearrangement links TRBV2 to TRBJ2-6, with D perhaps TRBD1 or TRBD2 (5 bases each). Per germline, CDR1 SNHLY and CDR2 FYNNEI. V dropped 8 bases and J dropped 9 bases, with 14 bases sitting between them. CDR3 length: 13 amino acids.

V gene TRBV5-4 combines with J gene TRBJ2-3; D possibly uses TRBD1 or TRBD2 (5 bases each). V lost 0 bases and J lost 0, with 11 bases in between. From germline, CDR1 is SGHNT and CDR2 YYREEE (reference sequence). The CDR3 is made up of 16 amino acids. The CDR3: CASSLAGTQSTDTQYF. DNA of the CDR3: TGTGCCAGCAGCTTGGCCGGGACGCAGAGCACAGATACGCAGTATTTT.

CDR3 residues: CASSVEGTDTQYF. The CDR3 nucleotides read TGTGCCAGCAGCGTAGAGGGCACAGATACGCAGTATTTT. The chain carries TRBV9 and TRBJ2-3; D gene uncertain. CDR1 is SGDLS, CDR2 YYNGEE, per germline. Trimming removed 0 bases at V and 1 base at J, with 3 bases between. The CDR3 totals 13 residues.

This clone was seen only once. The rearrangement uses TRBV19 and TRBJ2-5, with TRBD2 as a possible D gene (5 bases). The CDR3 sequence is 14 residues long. Germline CDR1 reads LNHDA; CDR2 reads SQIVND (reference sequence). Trimming shortened V by 5 bases and J by 1 base, and 11 bases separated the two germline ends. CDR3 nucleotide sequence: TGTGCCAGTAGTCCGGGGTCACTCCAAGAGACCCAGTACTTC. Translation gives CASSPGSLQETQYF.

This chain joins TRBV5-4 and TRBJ2-1, with D unresolved. Germline assignment: CDR1 SGHNT and CDR2 YYREEE (reference sequence). The CDR3 is 14 residues long. Trimming pared 5 bases from V and 6 bases from J, leaving 15 bases between. CDR3 protein: CASSLVDSSNEQFF. Here the CDR3 DNA reads TGTGCCAGCAGTCTAGTAGACTCGAGCAATGAGCAGTTCTTC.

The chain links TRBV5-1 to TRBJ2-2, with D possibly matching TRBD2 (6 bases). Germline CDR1 SGHRS, CDR2 YFSETQ. V was cut by 0 bases and J by 2 bases, with 11 bases left in between. CDR3 length equals 16 residues. The CDR3 here is CASSLGGTDNTGELFF. As DNA, the CDR3 is TGCGCCAGCAGCTTGGGCGGGACTGACAACACCGGGGAGCTGTTTTTT.

The V gene is TRBV19, the J gene TRBJ2-3; D might be TRBD2 (5 bases). Trimming removed 1 base from V and 4 bases from J, with 12 bases in between. Per germline, CDR1 LNHDA and CDR2 SQIVND (reference sequence). The CDR3 has 15 residues. Here the CDR3 reads CASSIALGSADTQYF. The CDR3 DNA reads as TGTGCCAGTAGTATAGCGCTAGGGAGTGCAGATACGCAGTATTTT.

V is TRBV6-1 and J is TRBJ1-6; D ambiguous. This CDR3 has 17 residues. V dropped 3 bases and J dropped 7 bases, with 19 bases sitting between them. CDR1 and CDR2 from the germline V gene are MNHNS and SASEGT. The CDR3 nucleotides are TGTGCCAGCAGTGATCGCACGGTACGCACGGGAAATTCACCCCTCCACTTT. This encodes CASSDRTVRTGNSPLHF.

The chain couples TRBV11-2 to TRBJ2-7; possible D gene TRBD1, 6 bases. Germline CDR1 and CDR2: SGHAT and FQNNGV. The CDR3 totals 19 residues. The V end was cut by 5 bases, the J end by 0 bases, with 26 bases between. The CDR3 bases are TGTGCCAGCAGCCCCCGATTAGGCGAATCCGCAGGGGACTCCTACGAGCAGTACTTC. Its translation is CASSPRLGESAGDSYEQYF.

The chain uses TRBV5-4 and TRBJ2-5; no clear D. The closer fit of TRBJ2-7 to the DNA end suggests the J call may be wrong. The CDR3 extends over 13 amino acids. CDR1 is SGHNT, CDR2 YYREEE, per germline (reference sequence). In DNA, the CDR3 is TGTGCCAGCAGCTTGGCCAATCGGGTCGAGCAGTACTTC. Residues: CASSLANRVEQYF.

The chain uses TRBV6-4 and TRBJ2-1, with 8 bases lining up with TRBD1. The CDR3 is made up of 17 amino acids. CDR1 and CDR2 from the germline V gene are MRHNA and SNTAGT. V was clipped by 4 bases and J by 6 bases; unmatched bases: 14. In DNA, the CDR3 is TGTGCCAGCAGTGGCACGCCCGGGACAGGCGACCTCAATGAGCAGTTCTTC. Protein: CASSGTPGTGDLNEQFF.

In this sample, this clone turned up once. The chain combines TRBV7-2 with TRBJ1-2; 7 bases are shared with TRBD1. CDR1 is SGHTA, CDR2 FQGNSA, per germline. The ends lost 5 bases at V and 4 bases at J; junction bases unmatched: 4. The CDR3 sequence is 13 residues long. CDR3 sequence: CASSQGQSYGYTF. As DNA, the CDR3 is TGTGCCAGCAGCCAGGGACAGTCCTATGGCTACACCTTC.

The V and J genes are TRBV5-5 and TRBJ2-7; no definite D call. The CDR3 runs to 13 residues. V lost 4 bases, J lost 1 base, and 9 bases lay in between. CDR1 is SGHKS and CDR2 is YYEKEE in the germline V gene (reference sequence). The CDR3 is CASSPRASYEQYF. As DNA, the CDR3 is TGTGCCAGCAGCCCGAGAGCTTCCTACGAGCAGTACTTC.

This chain connects TRBV6-6 to TRBJ1-2, with 7 bases matching TRBD1. Trimming took 6 bases from V and 4 from J; bases not matched to a gene: 11. Germline loops: CDR1 MNHNY, CDR2 SVGAGI (reference sequence). The CDR3 consists of 15 residues. The CDR3 loop is CASSPNSGQLYGYTF. CDR3 sequence (DNA): TGTGCCAGCAGCCCCAACTCGGGACAGCTCTATGGCTACACCTTC.

This clone was observed a single time. V and J are TRBV28 and TRBJ2-1; D gene unclear. The CDR3 has 14 residues. The ends were cut back, 5 bases at V and 4 bases at J, with 12 bases in the middle. Germline values: CDR1 MDHEN, CDR2 SYDVKM. CDR3 nucleotide sequence: TGTGCCAGCAGTACCTCGGACCCATACAATGAGCAGTTCTTC. Its protein is CASSTSDPYNEQFF.

CDR3 residues: CASSPGTSPYEQYF. In DNA, the CDR3 is TGTGCCAGCAGCCCCGGGACTAGCCCCTACGAGCAGTACTTC. The chain uses TRBV4-2 and TRBJ2-7, with 9 bases aligning to TRBD2. J gave up 2 bases and V 4 bases, and 3 bases lay outside the gene matches. CDR3 length equals 14 residues. Germline CDR1 and CDR2: LGHNA and YNFKEQ.

The V and J genes are TRBV19 and TRBJ2-1, with D hard to call. Looked up from germline, CDR1 is LNHDA and CDR2 is SQIVND (reference sequence). The V end was cut by 5 bases, the J end by 3 bases, with 8 bases between. The CDR3 contains 13 residues. CDR3 in DNA: TGTGCCAGTAGTTTCGGCAACTACAATGAGCAGTTCTTC. Its protein is CASSFGNYNEQFF.

The V gene is TRBV11-2, the J gene TRBJ2-1, with D tentatively TRBD2 (7 bases). Trimming took off 6 bases at V and 5 bases at J, with 14 bases between the two ends. Germline values: CDR1 SGHAT, CDR2 FQNNGV. The CDR3 runs to 14 residues. The CDR3 loop reads CASSPGGGDNEQFF. CDR3 nucleotides: TGTGCCAGCAGTCCTGGCGGGGGCGACAATGAGCAGTTCTTC.

There are a few counts of this clone. This chain connects TRBV9 to TRBJ2-1; TRBD2 matches 8 bases. The CDR3 is 16 amino acids. Unmatched junction bases numbered 8, after V lost 4 bases and J lost 2 bases. Germline V gives CDR1 SGDLS, CDR2 YYNGEE. CDR3 nucleotides: TGTGCCAGCAGCCCTATCGGGGGGGCCCCCTACAATGAGCAGTTCTTC. The encoded protein is CASSPIGGAPYNEQFF.

The chain employs TRBV2 and TRBJ2-3; 12 bases fit TRBD2. CDR1 is SNHLY and CDR2 is FYNNEI in the germline V gene. The J segment lost 3 bases and the V segment lost 8 bases, leaving 3 bases of the junction unmatched. The CDR3 is 14 amino acids. The CDR3 loop is CASEGTSGTDTQYF. The DNA for the CDR3 is TGTGCCAGCGAGGGGACTAGCGGGACAGATACGCAGTATTTT.

J is TRBJ2-7 and V is TRBV7-9; TRBD2 matches 7 bases. Germline CDR1 is SEHNR and CDR2 is FQNEAQ (reference sequence). The CDR3 loop spans 14 amino acids. The junction had 4 bases not matched to a gene; V was cut back by 5 bases and J by 0 bases. In DNA, the CDR3 is TGTGCCAGCAGCCACGGGGGGTACTCCTACGAGCAGTACTTC. As protein: CASSHGGYSYEQYF.